This TCR beta chain was documented in a study of shared clonotypes between healthy human individuals. Study-level results: In having few donors, the study represented limited genetic and exposure-history diversity.

The method was immunoSEQ multiplex PCR; TCRdb's version includes in-frame clones alone and lacks a portion of them. The table shows over 2,000,000 clones, with 90% to 95% occurring only once. The germline V and J ends were trimmed by 6 bases and 8 bases, with 16 bases remaining between them. The CDR3 length is 13 residues. Germline lookup yields CDR1 SGHDN and CDR2 FVKESK. Of note for this clone: Antigen specificity is unknown.

Only CD45RO-negative cells positively selected for CCR7 counted as naive CD8 cells, so terminally differentiated effector memory CD45RA+ cells were excluded. Every donor, a Caucasian adult, lived in Nashville, Tennessee. The sample was naive CD8+ T cells from PBMCs. The source is a man in his late teens or twenties in good health. Some clones in this sample may be carry-over from other donors' samples. This rearrangement joins TRBV14 to TRBJ1-2; tentatively, D is TRBD1 (6 bases). CDR3: CASSYTFTGGYTF. The CDR3 DNA sequence: TGTGCCAGCAGTTACACTTTTACAGGGGGCTACACCTTC.